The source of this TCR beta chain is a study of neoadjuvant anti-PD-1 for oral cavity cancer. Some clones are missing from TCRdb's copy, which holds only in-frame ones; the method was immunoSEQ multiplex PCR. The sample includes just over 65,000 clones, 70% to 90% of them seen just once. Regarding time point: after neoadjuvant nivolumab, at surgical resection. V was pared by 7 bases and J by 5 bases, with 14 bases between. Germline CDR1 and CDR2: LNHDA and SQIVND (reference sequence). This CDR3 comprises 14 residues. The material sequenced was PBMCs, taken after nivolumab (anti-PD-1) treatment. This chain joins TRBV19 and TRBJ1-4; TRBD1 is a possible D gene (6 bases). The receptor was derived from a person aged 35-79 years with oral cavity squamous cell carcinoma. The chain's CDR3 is CASTTTGPNEKLFF. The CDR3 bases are TGTGCCAGTACTACGACAGGACCGAATGAAAAACTGTTTTTT.